This section outlines one T cell receptor beta chain sequence together with its context. Its antigen remains unidentified. These data belong to a study of T cells in localized non-small cell lung cancer. General study findings and limits: Uninvolved adjacent lung, not tumor, had the highest T cell clonality. Adjacent lung tissue had a median around 57 of the top 100 clones found in the tumor. Longer overall survival was associated with a higher density of T cells in the blood. One tumor region alone was sequenced, and heterogeneity therefore remains possible.

Only in-frame clones appear in the TCRdb table, and some are missing; sequencing was by immunoSEQ multiplex PCR. The table lists some 35,000 clones, more than 80% of them singletons. With 0 bases removed from V and 2 bases from J, the gap between germline ends came to 7 bases. There are 14 residues in the CDR3. The germline V gene encodes CDR1 MNHNY and CDR2 SVGAGI (reference sequence). The sequence came from a female donor of 60 years or more with stage I lung adenocarcinoma. The V gene is TRBV6-6, the J gene TRBJ1-1; D unresolved. The source material was peripheral blood, sampled before any cancer treatment. CDR3 DNA sequence: TGTGCCAGCAGTTACTCGGAGGGAAACACTGAAGCTTTCTTT. This gives the protein CASSYSEGNTEAFF.